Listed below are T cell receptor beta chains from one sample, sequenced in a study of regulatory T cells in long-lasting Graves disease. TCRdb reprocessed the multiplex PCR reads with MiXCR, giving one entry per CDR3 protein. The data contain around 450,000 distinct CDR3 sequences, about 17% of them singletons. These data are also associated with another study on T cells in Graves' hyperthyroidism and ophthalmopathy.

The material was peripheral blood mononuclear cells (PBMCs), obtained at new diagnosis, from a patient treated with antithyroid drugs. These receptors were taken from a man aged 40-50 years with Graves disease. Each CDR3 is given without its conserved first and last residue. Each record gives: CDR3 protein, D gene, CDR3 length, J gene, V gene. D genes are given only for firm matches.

cdr3_aa: ASSFRGGPNSCEQY; d_call: TRBD1; cdr3_length: 14; j_call: TRBJ2-7; v_call: TRBV19
cdr3_aa: ATSPRLGGKNIQY; d_call: .; cdr3_length: 13; j_call: TRBJ2-4; v_call: TRBV15
cdr3_aa: SASGTGVLQSVRNEQF; d_call: TRBD1; cdr3_length: 16; j_call: TRBJ2-1; v_call: TRBV29-1
cdr3_aa: SAREIAGSNKQF; d_call: TRBD2; cdr3_length: 12; j_call: TRBJ2-1; v_call: TRBV20-1
cdr3_aa: ASSAGESSYEQY; d_call: .; cdr3_length: 12; j_call: TRBJ2-7; v_call: TRBV9
cdr3_aa: ASSLGGEYNEQF; d_call: .; cdr3_length: 12; j_call: TRBJ2-1; v_call: TRBV5-1
cdr3_aa: ASSQRRTSPNTGELF; d_call: .; cdr3_length: 15; j_call: TRBJ2-2; v_call: TRBV4-1
cdr3_aa: ASSIGRGSENIQY; d_call: .; cdr3_length: 13; j_call: TRBJ2-4; v_call: TRBV19
cdr3_aa: ASSYGGDRGETQY; d_call: TRBD1; cdr3_length: 13; j_call: TRBJ2-5; v_call: TRBV6-9
cdr3_aa: AWNTGDNQPQH; d_call: TRBD1; cdr3_length: 11; j_call: TRBJ1-5; v_call: TRBV30